Listed below are T cell receptor beta chains from one sample, sequenced in a study of cytomegalovirus exposure and HLA in healthy donors. Libraries were prepared by immunoSEQ multiplex PCR; TCRdb keeps only in-frame clonotypes and omits some of them. The data hold around 150,000 clones, with roughly 77% observed a single time. The specimen was PBMCs. The receptors originated from a human donor in good health. The CDR3 runs from the conserved cysteine through the conserved F or W. D genes are given only for firm matches. A row's size may be missing; if present it is once, few, many or a size class.

J: TRBJ1-6; V: TRBV6-5; size: -; D: -; CDR3: CASSNTGLPLHF; DNA: TGTGCCAGCAGCAACACAGGGTTACCCCTCCACTTT
J: TRBJ2-2; V: TRBV6-8; size: few; D: TRBD2; CDR3: CASSFWGLVLVGTGELFF; DNA: TGTGCCAGCAGTTTTTGGGGACTAGTGCTCGTCGGCACCGGGGAGCTGTTTTTT
J: TRBJ2-4; V: TRBV5-4; size: -; D: TRBD2; CDR3: CASSPGLAGLHIQYF; DNA: TGTGCCAGCAGCCCGGGACTAGCGGGACTTCACATTCAGTACTTC
J: TRBJ2-2; V: TRBV5-1; size: -; D: TRBD2; CDR3: CASSHPRLAGTGELFF; DNA: TGCGCCAGCAGCCACCCCCGACTAGCGGGGACCGGGGAGCTGTTTTTT
J: TRBJ2-5; V: TRBV5-1; size: -; D: -; CDR3: CASRGSSGSKETQYF; DNA: TGCGCCAGCAGGGGGAGTTCAGGCTCTAAAGAGACCCAGTACTTC
J: TRBJ2-1; V: TRBV7-3; size: -; D: -; CDR3: CASSSGGYNEQFF; DNA: TGTGCCAGCAGCTCCGGAGGGTACAATGAGCAGTTCTTC
J: TRBJ1-1; V: TRBV21-1; size: few; D: -; CDR3: CASSPREGENTEAFF; DNA: TGTGCCAGCAGCCCGAGGGAGGGAGAGAACACTGAAGCTTTCTTT
J: TRBJ2-7; V: TRBV2; size: few; D: TRBD1; CDR3: CASSVLQGPLYEQYF; DNA: TGTGCCAGCAGTGTCCTACAGGGGCCTTTGTACGAGCAGTACTTC
J: TRBJ1-3; V: TRBV6-1; size: -; D: -; CDR3: CASSAFSGNTIYF; DNA: TGTGCCAGCAGTGCCTTTTCTGGAAACACCATATATTTT
J: TRBJ1-5; V: TRBV30; size: -; D: TRBD1; CDR3: CAWSATGGNQPQHF; DNA: TGTGCCTGGAGTGCAACAGGGGGCAATCAGCCCCAGCATTTT
J: TRBJ1-2; V: TRBV13; size: -; D: -; CDR3: CASSLMQGPSYGYTF; DNA: TGTGCCAGCAGCTTAATGCAGGGCCCTTCCTATGGCTACACCTTC
J: TRBJ2-1; V: TRBV7-3; size: -; D: -; CDR3: CASSLGTRSSNEQFF; DNA: TGTGCCAGCAGCTTAGGAACTAGATCGAGCAATGAGCAGTTCTTC
J: TRBJ1-1; V: TRBV27; size: -; D: TRBD1; CDR3: CASSLQGAGTEAFF; DNA: TGTGCCAGCAGCCTCCAGGGGGCTGGCACTGAAGCTTTCTTT
J: TRBJ2-7; V: TRBV11-2; size: few; D: TRBD2; CDR3: CASSLGLSGASYEQYF; DNA: TGTGCCAGCAGCTTAGGTCTTAGCGGGGCTTCCTACGAGCAGTACTTC
J: TRBJ2-2; V: TRBV5-1; size: -; D: TRBD2; CDR3: CASSTASPQAGGSTGELFF; DNA: TGCGCCAGCAGCACTGCGTCTCCTCAAGCGGGAGGGAGCACCGGGGAGCTGTTTTTT
J: TRBJ1-1; V: TRBV16; size: -; D: -; CDR3: CASGQGSMNTEAFF; DNA: TGTGCCAGCGGCCAGGGGAGCATGAACACTGAAGCTTTCTTT
J: TRBJ1-1; V: TRBV19; size: -; D: -; CDR3: CASRAHRGSGTEAFF; DNA: TGTGCCAGTAGGGCACATCGGGGGTCAGGCACTGAAGCTTTCTTT
J: TRBJ2-7; V: TRBV6-6; size: -; D: TRBD1; CDR3: CASSGTGLTYEQYF; DNA: TGTGCCAGTTCCGGGACAGGGTTGACCTACGAGCAGTACTTC
J: TRBJ1-4; V: TRBV9; size: -; D: TRBD1; CDR3: CASSQGPGTENEKLFF; DNA: TGTGCCAGCAGTCAAGGGCCTGGGACAGAGAATGAAAAACTGTTTTTT
J: TRBJ2-3; V: TRBV7-9; size: -; D: -; CDR3: CASSHFLALSTDTQYF; DNA: TGTGCCAGCAGCCATTTCCTAGCGTTGAGCACAGATACGCAGTATTTT
J: TRBJ1-2; V: TRBV7-9; size: -; D: -; CDR3: CASSLVAGISNYGYTF; DNA: TGTGCCAGCAGCTTAGTGGCAGGGATATCTAACTATGGCTACACCTTC
J: TRBJ1-1; V: TRBV19; size: -; D: -; CDR3: CASSNPRFGYSEAFF; DNA: TGTGCCAGTAGTAATCCCCGCTTTGGTTACTCTGAAGCTTTCTTT
J: TRBJ2-3; V: TRBV28; size: -; D: -; CDR3: CASSWGVTDTQYF; DNA: TGTGCCAGCAGCTGGGGAGTAACGGATACGCAGTATTTT
J: TRBJ2-5; V: TRBV14; size: -; D: -; CDR3: CASSQIAQETQYF; DNA: TGTGCCAGCAGCCAAATAGCGCAAGAGACCCAGTACTTC
J: TRBJ2-1; V: TRBV7-3; size: -; D: -; CDR3: CASSLMSSSYNEQFF; DNA: TGTGCCAGCAGCTTAATGTCTAGCTCCTACAATGAGCAGTTCTTC
J: TRBJ1-1; V: TRBV7-6; size: -; D: TRBD1; CDR3: CASSLGLGTGTLNTEAFF; DNA: TGTGCCAGCAGCTTAGGATTGGGGACAGGCACCTTGAACACTGAAGCTTTCTTT